Listed below are T cell receptor beta chains from one sample, sequenced in a study of cytomegalovirus exposure and HLA in healthy donors. Repertoires were generated with immunoSEQ multiplex PCR, while TCRdb's copy carries only in-frame clones and drops some. This sample yields approximately 220,000 clones, of which 80% to 85% are seen a single time; over 0.65% belongs to the top ten. Sequencing was carried out using PBMCs. The receptors originated from a boy younger than 10 in good health and CMV-seronegative. The CDR3 runs from the conserved cysteine through the conserved F or W. The order of the fields is clone size, D gene, V gene, CDR3 length, J gene, CDR3 DNA, CDR3 protein. The D gene is left open where the match is weak. Size is omitted from some rows. Given values are once, few, many or a class for expanded clones.

abundance: -; d_gene: TRBD1; v_gene: TRBV7-8; len: 16; j_gene: TRBJ2-2; CDR3nt: TGTGCCAGCAGCCCGCGACAGGGGGAGAACACCGGGGAGCTGTTTTTT; CDR3aa: CASSPRQGENTGELFF
abundance: -; d_gene: -; v_gene: TRBV11-1; len: 15; j_gene: TRBJ2-7; CDR3nt: TGTGCCAGCAGTCGACCGGGCCAACGGACTTACGAGCAGTACTTC; CDR3aa: CASSRPGQRTYEQYF
abundance: -; d_gene: TRBD1; v_gene: TRBV2; len: 15; j_gene: TRBJ2-7; CDR3nt: TGTGCCAGCAGTGTAGGACAGGGAAACCCCTACGAGCAGTACTTC; CDR3aa: CASSVGQGNPYEQYF
abundance: -; d_gene: TRBD2; v_gene: TRBV7-2; len: 14; j_gene: TRBJ2-7; CDR3nt: TGTGCCAGCAGCCTTGGACTAGCGGGAGGCGAGCAGTACTTC; CDR3aa: CASSLGLAGGEQYF
abundance: -; d_gene: -; v_gene: TRBV5-3; len: 14; j_gene: TRBJ1-1; CDR3nt: TGTGCCAGAAGCTTAGGGACATTGAACACTGAAGCTTTCTTT; CDR3aa: CARSLGTLNTEAFF
abundance: -; d_gene: -; v_gene: TRBV6-5; len: 11; j_gene: TRBJ1-1; CDR3nt: TGTGCCAGCAGACAGGGTCCTGAAGCTTTCTTT; CDR3aa: CASRQGPEAFF
abundance: -; d_gene: TRBD1; v_gene: TRBV29-1; len: 14; j_gene: TRBJ1-2; CDR3nt: TGCAGCGTTGAAACCGGACAGGGGGATTATGGCTACACCTTC; CDR3aa: CSVETGQGDYGYTF
abundance: -; d_gene: -; v_gene: TRBV2; len: 15; j_gene: TRBJ1-1; CDR3nt: TGTGCCAGCAGTGAGACAGGCGCCCCGAACACTGAAGCTTTCTTT; CDR3aa: CASSETGAPNTEAFF
abundance: -; d_gene: -; v_gene: TRBV5-1; len: 15; j_gene: TRBJ2-5; CDR3nt: TGCGCCAGCAGCTTGGGAAGGCCTGGAGGGGAGACCCAGTACTTC; CDR3aa: CASSLGRPGGETQYF
abundance: -; d_gene: -; v_gene: TRBV27; len: 15; j_gene: TRBJ1-3; CDR3nt: TGTGCCAGCAGTTTTTCAGGGGAAGGCGGTAACACCATATATTTT; CDR3aa: CASSFSGEGGNTIYF
abundance: few; d_gene: -; v_gene: TRBV30; len: 11; j_gene: TRBJ1-1; CDR3nt: TGTGCCTGGATAGTCGGGACTGAAGCTTTCTTT; CDR3aa: CAWIVGTEAFF
abundance: -; d_gene: -; v_gene: TRBV30; len: 13; j_gene: TRBJ2-5; CDR3nt: TGTGCCTGGAGTGTTCCAGGGAGGGAGACCCAGTACTTC; CDR3aa: CAWSVPGRETQYF
abundance: -; d_gene: -; v_gene: TRBV6-1; len: 15; j_gene: TRBJ2-5; CDR3nt: TGTGCCAGCAGTCGGGGGGCGGTAAAACAAGAGACCCAGTACTTC; CDR3aa: CASSRGAVKQETQYF
abundance: -; d_gene: -; v_gene: TRBV7-2; len: 14; j_gene: TRBJ1-2; CDR3nt: TGTGCCAGCACCGCGGGGGGCCACCCCGGGAGCTACACCTTC; CDR3aa: CASTAGGHPGSYTF
abundance: few; d_gene: -; v_gene: TRBV5-6; len: 15; j_gene: TRBJ1-1; CDR3nt: TGTGCCAGCAGCTTGTTAGGACCGGGACACCGTGAAGCTTTCTTT; CDR3aa: CASSLLGPGHREAFF
abundance: -; d_gene: -; v_gene: TRBV2; len: 15; j_gene: TRBJ2-1; CDR3nt: TGTGCCAGCCGTGAAGGGACTCCCCCGGAGAATGAGCAGTTCTTC; CDR3aa: CASREGTPPENEQFF
abundance: -; d_gene: TRBD1; v_gene: TRBV4-1; len: 14; j_gene: TRBJ1-5; CDR3nt: TGCGCCAGCAGACGACAGGGGGCCGGGCAGCCCCAGCATTTT; CDR3aa: CASRRQGAGQPQHF
abundance: -; d_gene: TRBD1; v_gene: TRBV4-1; len: 16; j_gene: TRBJ1-2; CDR3nt: TGCGCCAGCAGCCAATCGGACAGGGGGCGGCTCCATGGCTACACCTTC; CDR3aa: CASSQSDRGRLHGYTF
abundance: -; d_gene: TRBD1; v_gene: TRBV11-2; len: 13; j_gene: TRBJ2-1; CDR3nt: TGTGCCAGCAGCTTGCAGGGACAGAACGAGCAGTTCTTC; CDR3aa: CASSLQGQNEQFF
abundance: -; d_gene: TRBD2; v_gene: TRBV19; len: 15; j_gene: TRBJ2-1; CDR3nt: TGTGCCAGTAAAGTAGGGGTAGCGGGAGAGGGTGAGCAGTTCTTC; CDR3aa: CASKVGVAGEGEQFF